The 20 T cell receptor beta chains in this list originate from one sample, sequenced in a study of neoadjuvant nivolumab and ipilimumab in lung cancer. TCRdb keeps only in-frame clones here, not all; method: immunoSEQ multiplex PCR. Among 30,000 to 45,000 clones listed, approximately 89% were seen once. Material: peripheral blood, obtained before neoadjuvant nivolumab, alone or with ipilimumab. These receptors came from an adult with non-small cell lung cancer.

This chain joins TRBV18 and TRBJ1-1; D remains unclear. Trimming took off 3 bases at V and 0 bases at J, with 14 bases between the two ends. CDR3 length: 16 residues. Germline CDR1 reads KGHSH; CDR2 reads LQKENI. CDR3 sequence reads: CASSPPNAVMNTEAFF. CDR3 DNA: TGTGCCAGCTCACCCCCAAATGCGGTCATGAACACTGAAGCTTTCTTT.

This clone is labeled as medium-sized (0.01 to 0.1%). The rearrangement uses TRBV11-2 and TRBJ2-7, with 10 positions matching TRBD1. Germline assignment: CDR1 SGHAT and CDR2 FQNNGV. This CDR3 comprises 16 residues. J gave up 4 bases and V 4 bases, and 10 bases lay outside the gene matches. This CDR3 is CASSSRDRGLPYEQYF. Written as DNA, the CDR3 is TGTGCCAGCAGCTCCAGGGACAGGGGACTCCCTTACGAGCAGTACTTC.

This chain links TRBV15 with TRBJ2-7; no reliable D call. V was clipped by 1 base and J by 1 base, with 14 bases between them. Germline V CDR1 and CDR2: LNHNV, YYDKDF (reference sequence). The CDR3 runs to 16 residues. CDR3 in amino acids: CATSRGWAALSYEQYF. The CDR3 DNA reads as TGTGCCACCAGCAGAGGTTGGGCGGCTCTGTCCTACGAGCAGTACTTC.

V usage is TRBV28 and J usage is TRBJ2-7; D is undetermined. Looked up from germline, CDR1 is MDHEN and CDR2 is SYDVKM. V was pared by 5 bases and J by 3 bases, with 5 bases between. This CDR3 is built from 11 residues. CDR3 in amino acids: CASSRFYEQYF. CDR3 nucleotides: TGTGCCAGCAGTAGATTCTACGAGCAGTACTTC.

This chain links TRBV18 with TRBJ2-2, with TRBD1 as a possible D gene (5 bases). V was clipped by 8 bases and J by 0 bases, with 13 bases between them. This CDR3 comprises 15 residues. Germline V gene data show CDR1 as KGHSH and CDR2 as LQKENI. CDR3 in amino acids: CASTQAGSNTGELFF. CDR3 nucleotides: TGTGCCAGCACCCAGGCAGGGTCGAACACCGGGGAGCTGTTTTTT.

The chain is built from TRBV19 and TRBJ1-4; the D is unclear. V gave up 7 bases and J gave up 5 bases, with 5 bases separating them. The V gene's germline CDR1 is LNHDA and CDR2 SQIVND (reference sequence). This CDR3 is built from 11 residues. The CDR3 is CASNRNEKLFF. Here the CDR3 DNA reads TGTGCCAGTAATAGGAATGAAAAACTGTTTTTT.

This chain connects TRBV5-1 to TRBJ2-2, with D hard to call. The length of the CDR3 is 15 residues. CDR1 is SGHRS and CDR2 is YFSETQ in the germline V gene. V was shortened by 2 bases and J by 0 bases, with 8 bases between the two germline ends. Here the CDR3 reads CASSFLQTNTGELFF. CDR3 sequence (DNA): TGCGCCAGCAGCTTCCTCCAAACGAACACCGGGGAGCTGTTTTTT.

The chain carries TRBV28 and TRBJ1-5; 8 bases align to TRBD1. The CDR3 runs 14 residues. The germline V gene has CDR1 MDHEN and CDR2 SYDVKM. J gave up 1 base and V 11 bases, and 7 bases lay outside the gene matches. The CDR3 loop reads CAGDRQGSNQPQHF. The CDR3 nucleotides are TGTGCCGGCGACAGACAGGGGAGCAATCAGCCCCAGCATTTT. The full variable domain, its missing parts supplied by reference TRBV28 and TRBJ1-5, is DVKVTQSSRYLVKRTGEKVFLECVQDMDHENMFWYRQDPGLGLRLIYFSYDVKMKEKGDIPEGYSVSREKKERFSLILESASTNQTSMYLCAGDRQGSNQPQHFGDGTRLSIL.

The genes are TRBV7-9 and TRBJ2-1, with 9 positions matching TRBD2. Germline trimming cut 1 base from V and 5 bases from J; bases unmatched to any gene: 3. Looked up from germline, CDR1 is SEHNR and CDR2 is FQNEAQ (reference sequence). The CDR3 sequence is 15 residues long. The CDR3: CASSLETSGNNEQFF. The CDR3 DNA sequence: TGTGCCAGCAGCTTAGAGACTAGCGGAAACAATGAGCAGTTCTTC. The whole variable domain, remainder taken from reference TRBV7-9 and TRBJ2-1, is DTGVSQNPRHKITKRGQNVTFRCDPISEHNRLYWYRQTLGQGPEFLTYFQNEAQLEKSRLLSDRFSAERPKGSFSTLEIQRTEQGDSAMYLCASSLETSGNNEQFFGPGTRLTVL.

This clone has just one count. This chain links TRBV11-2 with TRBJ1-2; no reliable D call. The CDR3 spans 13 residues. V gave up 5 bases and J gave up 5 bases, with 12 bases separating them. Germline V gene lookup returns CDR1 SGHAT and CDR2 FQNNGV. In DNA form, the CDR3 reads TGTGCCAGCAGCCCAACCTCTTTTTATGGCTACACCTTC. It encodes CASSPTSFYGYTF.

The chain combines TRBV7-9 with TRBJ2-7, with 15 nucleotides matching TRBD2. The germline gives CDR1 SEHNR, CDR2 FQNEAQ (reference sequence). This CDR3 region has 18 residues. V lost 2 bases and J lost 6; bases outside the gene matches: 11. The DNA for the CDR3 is TGTGCCAGCAGCTTAAGAGGACTAGCGGGAGGGCCGTCAGGCGAGCAGTACTTC. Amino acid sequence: CASSLRGLAGGPSGEQYF. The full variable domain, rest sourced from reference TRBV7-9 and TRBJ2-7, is DTGVSQNPRHKITKRGQNVTFRCDPISEHNRLYWYRQTLGQGPEFLTYFQNEAQLEKSRLLSDRFSAERPKGSFSTLEIQRTEQGDSAMYLCASSLRGLAGGPSGEQYFGPGTRLTVT.

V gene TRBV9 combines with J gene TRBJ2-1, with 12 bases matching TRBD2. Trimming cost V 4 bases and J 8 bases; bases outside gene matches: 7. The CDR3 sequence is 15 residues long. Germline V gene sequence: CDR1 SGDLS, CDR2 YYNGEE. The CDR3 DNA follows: TGTGCCAGCAGCCCTCGACTAGCGGGAGTCGATGAGCAGTTCTTC. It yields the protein CASSPRLAGVDEQFF. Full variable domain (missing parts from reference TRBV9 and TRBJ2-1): DSGVTQTPKHLITATGQRVTLRCSPRSGDLSVYWYQQSLDQGLQFLIQYYNGEERAKGNILERFSAQQFPDLHSELNLSSLELGDSALYFCASSPRLAGVDEQFFGPGTRLTVL.

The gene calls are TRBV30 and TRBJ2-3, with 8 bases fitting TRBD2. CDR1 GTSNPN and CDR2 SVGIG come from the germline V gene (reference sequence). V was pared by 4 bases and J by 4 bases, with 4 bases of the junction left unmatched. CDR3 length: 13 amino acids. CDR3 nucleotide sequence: TGTGCCTGGACAGAGACTAGCGCAGATACGCAGTATTTT. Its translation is CAWTETSADTQYF.

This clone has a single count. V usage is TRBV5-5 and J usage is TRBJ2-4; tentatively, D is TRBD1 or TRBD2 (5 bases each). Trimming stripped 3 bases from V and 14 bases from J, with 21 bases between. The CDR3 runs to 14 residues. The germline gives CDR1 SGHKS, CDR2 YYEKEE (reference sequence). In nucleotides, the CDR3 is TGTGCCAGCAGCTCCGGGACGGAGGACCTAGAAGAGTACTTC. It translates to CASSSGTEDLEEYF.

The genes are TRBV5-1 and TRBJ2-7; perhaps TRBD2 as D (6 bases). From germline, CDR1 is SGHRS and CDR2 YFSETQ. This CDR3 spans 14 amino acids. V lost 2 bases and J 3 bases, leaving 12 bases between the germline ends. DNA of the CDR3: TGCGCCAGCAGCTTTAGCGGAGGCCGCTACGAGCAGTACTTC. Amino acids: CASSFSGGRYEQYF.

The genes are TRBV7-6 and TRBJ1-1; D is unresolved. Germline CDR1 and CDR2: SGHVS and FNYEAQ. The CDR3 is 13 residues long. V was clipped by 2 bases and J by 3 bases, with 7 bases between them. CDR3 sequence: CASSLHMDTEAFF. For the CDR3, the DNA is TGTGCCAGCAGCTTACATATGGACACTGAAGCTTTCTTT.

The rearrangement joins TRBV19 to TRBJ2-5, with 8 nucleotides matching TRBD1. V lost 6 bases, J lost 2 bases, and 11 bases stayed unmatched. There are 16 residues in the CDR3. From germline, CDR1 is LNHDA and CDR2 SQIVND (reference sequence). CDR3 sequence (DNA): TGTGCCAGTAGCCCTAGGACAGGGTCGGGGCAAGAGACCCAGTACTTC. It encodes CASSPRTGSGQETQYF.

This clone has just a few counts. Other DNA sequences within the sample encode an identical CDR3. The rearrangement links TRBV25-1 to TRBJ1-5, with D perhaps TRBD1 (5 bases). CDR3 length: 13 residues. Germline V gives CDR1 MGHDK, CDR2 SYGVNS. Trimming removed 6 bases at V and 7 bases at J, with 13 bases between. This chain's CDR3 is CASSREGRQPQHF. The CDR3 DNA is TGTGCCAGCAGCAGGGAGGGAAGGCAGCCCCAGCATTTT.

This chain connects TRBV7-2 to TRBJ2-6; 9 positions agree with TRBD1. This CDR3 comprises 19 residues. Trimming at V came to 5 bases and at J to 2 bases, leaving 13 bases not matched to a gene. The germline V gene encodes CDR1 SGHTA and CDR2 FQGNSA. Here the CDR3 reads CASSLYVGTGGAGANVLTF. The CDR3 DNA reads TGTGCCAGCAGCCTCTACGTCGGAACAGGGGGCGCTGGGGCCAACGTCCTGACTTTC.

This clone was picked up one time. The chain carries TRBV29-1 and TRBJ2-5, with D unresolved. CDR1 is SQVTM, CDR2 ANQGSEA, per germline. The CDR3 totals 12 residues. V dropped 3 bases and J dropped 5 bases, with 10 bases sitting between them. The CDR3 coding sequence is TGCAGCGTTGAGTCCAGCGTGGAGACCCAGTACTTC. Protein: CSVESSVETQYF.